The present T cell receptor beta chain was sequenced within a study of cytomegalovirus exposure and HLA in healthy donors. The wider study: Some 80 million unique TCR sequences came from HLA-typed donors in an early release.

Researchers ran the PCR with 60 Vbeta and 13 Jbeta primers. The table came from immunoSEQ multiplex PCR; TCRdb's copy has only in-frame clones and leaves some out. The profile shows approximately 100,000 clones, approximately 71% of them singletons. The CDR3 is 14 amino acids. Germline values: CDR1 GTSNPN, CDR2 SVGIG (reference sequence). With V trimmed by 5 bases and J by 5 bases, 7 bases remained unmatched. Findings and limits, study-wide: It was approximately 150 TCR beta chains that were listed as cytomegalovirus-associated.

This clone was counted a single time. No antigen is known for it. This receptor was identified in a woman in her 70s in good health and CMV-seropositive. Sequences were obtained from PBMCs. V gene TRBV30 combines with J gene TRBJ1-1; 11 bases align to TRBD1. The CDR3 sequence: CAWAGTGGWTEAFF. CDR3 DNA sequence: TGTGCCTGGGCCGGGACAGGGGGTTGGACTGAAGCTTTCTTT.